The 24 T cell receptor beta chains listed next were all sequenced from one sample in a study of T cell responses to AZD1222 COVID-19 vaccine. Generated by immunoSEQ multiplex PCR, the TCRdb table keeps only in-frame clones and is missing some. The data contain some 180,000 clones, around 85% of them singletons. The source material was peripheral blood, sampled 28 days after the second AZD1222 dose. The source of these receptors is an adult who received the AZD1222 COVID-19 vaccine.

This clone occurred a few times. The rearrangement joins TRBV7-2 to TRBJ2-6, with D uncertain. CDR3 length equals 16 residues. Germline V lookup: CDR1 SGHTA, CDR2 FQGNSA. Trimming took off 5 bases at V and 0 bases at J, with 11 bases between the two ends. The CDR3 loop reads CASSKWTLSGANVLTF. The CDR3 coding sequence is TGTGCCAGCAGCAAATGGACCCTCTCTGGGGCCAACGTCCTGACTTTC.

The chain has TRBV7-2 and TRBJ2-3; 16 bases align to TRBD2. The V gene's germline CDR1 is SGHTA and CDR2 FQGNSA. CDR3 size: 18 residues. V lost 1 base, J lost 7 bases, and 8 bases stayed unmatched. The chain's CDR3 is CASSLGGGLAGGPHTQYF. The CDR3 coding sequence is TGTGCCAGCAGCTTAGGCGGGGGACTAGCGGGGGGGCCCCATACGCAGTATTTT.

The chain couples TRBV5-1 to TRBJ2-3; 8 positions agree with TRBD2. The J segment lost 4 bases and the V segment lost 4 bases, leaving 11 bases of the junction unmatched. Germline V gene sequence: CDR1 SGHRS, CDR2 YFSETQ. There are 16 residues in the CDR3. The CDR3 here is CASSGLAGSGADTQYF. The CDR3 nucleotides are TGCGCCAGCAGCGGATTAGCGGGATCAGGGGCAGATACGCAGTATTTT.

The V call is TRBV9, the J call TRBJ2-1; 8 bases map to TRBD1. Germline V gene lookup returns CDR1 SGDLS and CDR2 YYNGEE. The CDR3 spans 15 residues. Germline trimming cut 3 bases from V and 2 bases from J; bases unmatched to any gene: 4. This chain's CDR3 is CASSARDRTYNEQFF. CDR3 nucleotide sequence: TGTGCCAGCAGCGCCCGGGACAGGACCTACAATGAGCAGTTCTTC.

The rearrangement joins TRBV12-5 to TRBJ2-3; D is undetermined. V dropped 3 bases and J dropped 2 bases, with 6 bases sitting between them. Germline CDR1 reads LGHNT; CDR2 reads FRNRAP. The CDR3 contains 13 residues. CDR3 sequence reads: CASGLDHTDTQYF. CDR3 sequence (DNA): TGTGCTAGTGGTTTAGACCACACAGATACGCAGTATTTT. The full variable domain, completed using reference TRBV12-5 and TRBJ2-3, is DARVTQTPRHKVTEMGQEVTMRCQPILGHNTVFWYRQTMMQGLELLAYFRNRAPLDDSGMPKDRFSAEMPDATLATLKIQPSEPRDSAVYFCASGLDHTDTQYFGPGTRLTVL.

Here the CDR3 reads CASSVVAGSGNTIYF. In nucleotides, the CDR3 is TGTGCCAGCAGCGTAGTGGCAGGCTCTGGAAACACCATATATTTT. The rearrangement uses TRBV9 and TRBJ1-3, with unresolved D. The germline V gene has CDR1 SGDLS and CDR2 YYNGEE. The CDR3 covers 15 residues. Trimming took off 0 bases at V and 0 bases at J, with 7 bases between the two ends.

The gene calls are TRBV28 and TRBJ1-4; 7 bases fit TRBD1. V shed 3 bases and J 7 bases; nucleotides not matched to a gene: 8. Germline V gene data show CDR1 as MDHEN and CDR2 as SYDVKM. The CDR3 sequence is 15 residues long. The CDR3 reads CASSLGGQWSEKLFF. CDR3 DNA: TGTGCCAGCAGTTTGGGGGGACAGTGGAGTGAAAAACTGTTTTTT.

The chain has TRBV19 and TRBJ1-1, with D tentatively TRBD1 (6 bases). V was pared by 7 bases and J by 1 base, with 19 bases between. The CDR3 sequence is 16 residues long. Germline V lookup: CDR1 LNHDA, CDR2 SQIVND (reference sequence). The CDR3 bases are TGTGCCAGTAACCGACGTCCGGGACAAACGAACACTGAAGCTTTCTTT. This sequence encodes CASNRRPGQTNTEAFF.

The chain has TRBV4-3 and TRBJ2-7; a weak D match, TRBD1 (5 bases). Germline assignment: CDR1 LGHNA and CDR2 YSLEER. Trimming left V 4 bases short and J 4 bases short, with 17 bases between. The CDR3 is 15 residues long. CDR3 nucleotides: TGCGCCAGCAGCCTTTCAAGCGCGCAGGGTTACGAGCAGTACTTC. It is translated as CASSLSSAQGYEQYF.

Of note for this clone: The germline gene is not matched at one end of the junction; a read error may be the cause. V is TRBV6-2 or TRBV6-3 and J is TRBJ1-6, with D possibly TRBD1 on 6 matching bases. The CDR3 has 12 residues. The V gene's germline CDR1 is MNHEY and CDR2 SVGEGT. The CDR3 reads CASSYKQGRSDF. The CDR3 DNA reads TGTGCCAGCAGTTACAAACAGGGAAGAAGTGACTTT.

This clone has a single count. The gene calls are TRBV3-1 (or the pseudogene TRBV3-2) and TRBJ2-7, with D perhaps matching TRBD1 (6 bases). With 2 bases removed from V and 3 bases from J, the gap between germline ends came to 23 bases. Germline CDR1 LGHDT, CDR2 YNNKEL (reference sequence). This CDR3 spans 18 amino acids. The chain's CDR3 is CASSQRVWGRWVGYEQYF. The DNA of the CDR3 is TGTGCCAGCAGCCAACGGGTTTGGGGGCGTTGGGTGGGCTACGAGCAGTACTTC.

V is TRBV5-1 and J is TRBJ2-2, with 9 bases lining up with TRBD1. Trimming cost V 3 bases and J 4 bases; bases outside gene matches: 7. Germline CDR1 reads SGHRS; CDR2 reads YFSETQ. The CDR3 totals 16 residues. The CDR3: CASSSRTGASTGELFF. The CDR3 nucleotides are TGCGCCAGCAGCTCCCGGACAGGGGCAAGCACCGGGGAGCTGTTTTTT.

The genes are TRBV4-1 and TRBJ2-7; TRBD1 matches 7 bases. Germline trimming cut 2 bases from V and 7 bases from J; bases unmatched to any gene: 8. In germline, CDR1 is MGHRA, CDR2 YSYEKL. The CDR3 totals 14 residues. The CDR3 loop is CASSQNRGSGEQYF. CDR3 in DNA: TGCGCCAGCAGCCAAAACAGGGGTTCGGGGGAGCAGTACTTC.

This clone was found once. The chain combines TRBV25-1 with TRBJ1-1; possibly TRBD1 for D (5 bases). Germline lookup yields CDR1 MGHDK and CDR2 SYGVNS. Deletions cut 9 bases from V and 5 bases from J, with 13 bases between. The length of the CDR3 is 12 residues. The CDR3 nucleotides read TGTGCCAGTGGGACTAAGGGGACTGAAGCTTTCTTT. It specifies CASGTKGTEAFF.

The CDR3, as DNA: TGCGCCAGCAGCTTTCGTCAGGGAGCCTCCTACGAGCAGTACTTC. Translating gives CASSFRQGASYEQYF. The rearrangement joins TRBV5-1 to TRBJ2-7, with D perhaps assigned TRBD1 or TRBD2 (5 bases each). The CDR3 is 15 residues long. Germline CDR1 is SGHRS and CDR2 is YFSETQ. Trimming cost V 2 bases and J 0 bases, with 12 bases left between them.

The count of this clone is one. This chain joins TRBV29-1 and TRBJ2-3; 9 bases are a match to TRBD2. Trimming took 3 bases from V and 6 from J; bases not matched to a gene: 7. This CDR3 comprises 14 residues. Looked up from germline, CDR1 is SQVTM and CDR2 is ANQGSEA. CDR3 nucleotide sequence: TGCAGCGTTGATACGGCGGGGGGGCGTGATACGCAGTATTTT. Its protein product is CSVDTAGGRDTQYF.

The chain combines TRBV14 with TRBJ2-5; 9 nucleotides match TRBD1. The trim removed 4 bases at V and 4 bases at J, leaving 7 bases unmatched. Germline values: CDR1 SGHDN, CDR2 FVKESK. The CDR3 totals 15 residues. Written as DNA, the CDR3 is TGTGCCAGCAGCCCGCGGGACAGGGTGGGAGAGACCCAGTACTTC. This encodes CASSPRDRVGETQYF.

This clone was observed a handful of times. The chain carries TRBV5-1 and TRBJ2-2; 9 bases fit TRBD1. The CDR3 runs 16 residues. Germline CDR1 is SGHRS and CDR2 is YFSETQ. The ends lost 3 bases at V and 2 bases at J; junction bases unmatched: 5. The CDR3 nucleotides read TGCGCCAGCAGCTGGGACAGGGAGATCAACACCGGGGAGCTGTTTTTT. It codes for CASSWDREINTGELFF.

The genes are TRBV4-3 and TRBJ1-2; 9 nucleotides align to TRBD1. The CDR3 totals 21 residues. Trimming took 0 bases from V and 5 from J; bases not matched to a gene: 22. Germline assignment: CDR1 LGHNA and CDR2 YSLEER. In DNA form, the CDR3 reads TGCGCCAGCAGCCAAGACCCGGGGGGGGACAGGGATTTGTTAGGACTTTATGGCTACACCTTC. The encoded protein is CASSQDPGGDRDLLGLYGYTF.

This clone was picked up a small number of times. This sequence joins TRBV6-6 and TRBJ2-7; 10 nucleotides match TRBD1. With V trimmed by 6 bases and J by 6 bases, 8 bases remained unmatched. The CDR3 runs to 14 residues. Germline loops: CDR1 MNHNY, CDR2 SVGAGI (reference sequence). Written as DNA, the CDR3 is TGTGCCAGCAGCCGACAGGGGGCGGGTGTCGAGCAGTACTTC. It specifies CASSRQGAGVEQYF.

A single count supports this clone. J is TRBJ2-1 and V is TRBV5-4; TRBD2 agrees at 8 bases. The CDR3 runs 14 residues. V lost 3 bases to trimming and J lost 7 bases; unmatched junction nucleotides: 6. Germline V CDR1 and CDR2: SGHNT, YYREEE (reference sequence). In DNA, the CDR3 is TGTGCCAGCAGCTCCGGGACTAGAGCAAATGAGCAGTTCTTC. It codes for CASSSGTRANEQFF.

The chain is built from TRBV6-5 and TRBJ2-3, with TRBD2 identical over 8 bases. This CDR3 is built from 16 residues. Germline CDR1 reads MNHEY; CDR2 reads SVGAGI. Trimming cost V 0 bases and J 5 bases; bases outside gene matches: 7. CDR3 sequence reads: CASSYSGGGPIDTQYF. The CDR3 bases are TGTGCCAGCAGTTACTCGGGCGGGGGGCCTATAGATACGCAGTATTTT.

This chain links TRBV5-1 with TRBJ2-3; D perhaps matches TRBD1 (5 bases). The CDR3 is 13 amino acids. With 6 bases removed from V and 6 bases from J, the gap between germline ends came to 14 bases. CDR1 is SGHRS, CDR2 YFSETQ, per germline. The CDR3 DNA follows: TGCGCCAGCAAAGACTCAGGGTGGGATACGCAGTATTTT. The encoded protein is CASKDSGWDTQYF.

This clone was observed once. The V and J genes are TRBV9 and TRBJ1-2; TRBD1 agrees at 8 bases. The length of the CDR3 is 15 residues. CDR1 is SGDLS, CDR2 YYNGEE, per germline. Losses at the gene ends were 3 bases for V and 0 bases for J; bases not matched to a gene: 4. In DNA form, the CDR3 reads TGTGCCAGCAGCGCCTCGGGACAGGCTAACTATGGCTACACCTTC. Its translation: CASSASGQANYGYTF.